These T cell receptor beta chains were read from a single sample in a study of spatial heterogeneity in lung cancer. MiXCR, run by TCRdb on the 5' RACE reads, gives a single entry per CDR3 protein. The sample carries 45,000 to 55,000 distinct CDR3 sequences, under 6% recorded once. Source: PBMCs, taken at surgery. The receptors were gathered from a male donor with early-stage non-small cell lung cancer. Both conserved end residues are trimmed from each CDR3. The order of the fields is CDR3 protein, D gene, J gene, V gene. D genes are given only for firm matches.

CDR3: ASSQRGGREQF
D: TRBD2
J: TRBJ2-1
V: TRBV3-1

CDR3: SITRGETQY
D: -
J: TRBJ2-5
V: TRBV20-1

CDR3: ASSIRTGRTGTSGRASYNEQF
D: TRBD2
J: TRBJ2-1
V: TRBV28

CDR3: ASSKWDSSYEQY
D: TRBD1
J: TRBJ2-7
V: TRBV19

CDR3: SGDTGGTDTQY
D: -
J: TRBJ2-3
V: TRBV29-1

CDR3: ASSQDGAEPQH
D: -
J: TRBJ1-5
V: TRBV3-1

CDR3: ASSLRRDLYYNEQF
D: -
J: TRBJ2-1
V: TRBV5-6

CDR3: ASSFARGFSYEQY
D: -
J: TRBJ2-7
V: TRBV5-1

CDR3: ATSDGDRGLAGELF
D: TRBD1
J: TRBJ2-2
V: TRBV24-1

CDR3: SVGPAGPDGYT
D: -
J: TRBJ1-2
V: TRBV29-1

CDR3: STATGFFTDTQY
D: -
J: TRBJ2-3
V: TRBV29-1

CDR3: ASFPMGYNSPLH
D: -
J: TRBJ1-6
V: TRBV2

CDR3: ASSPDSRPTYEQY
D: -
J: TRBJ2-7
V: TRBV6-5

CDR3: ASTFLGSRLAF
D: -
J: TRBJ1-1
V: TRBV19

CDR3: SARDRTSPLH
D: -
J: TRBJ1-6
V: TRBV20-1

CDR3: ARSVVRGSTGELF
D: TRBD1
J: TRBJ2-2
V: TRBV30

CDR3: ASSEIFIAKNIQY
D: -
J: TRBJ2-4
V: TRBV2

CDR3: ASSRRAVSTDTQY
D: -
J: TRBJ2-3
V: TRBV7-2

CDR3: ASSKLAGEVDTQY
D: TRBD2
J: TRBJ2-3
V: TRBV11-2

CDR3: ASSLSGRSLGEQY
D: TRBD2
J: TRBJ2-7
V: TRBV5-1

CDR3: ASSQVGGGRTDTQY
D: -
J: TRBJ2-3
V: TRBV4-2

CDR3: ASTEGGGRNEKLF
D: TRBD1
J: TRBJ1-4
V: TRBV7-8

CDR3: SARDRGGTGELF
D: TRBD1
J: TRBJ2-2
V: TRBV20-1

CDR3: ASSDQGLPNTGELF
D: TRBD2
J: TRBJ2-2
V: TRBV7-6

CDR3: ASSLGQSAGYT
D: -
J: TRBJ1-2
V: TRBV7-9

CDR3: ASSEEPGSNQPQH
D: -
J: TRBJ1-5
V: TRBV5-4

CDR3: ASSSTPSSPDTQY
D: -
J: TRBJ2-3
V: TRBV7-9

CDR3: ASSLDSLGYNEQF
D: -
J: TRBJ2-1
V: TRBV5-1

CDR3: ASSLGPAAQY
D: -
J: TRBJ2-7
V: TRBV13

CDR3: ASRNIRSYEQY
D: -
J: TRBJ2-7
V: TRBV2

CDR3: ATSDPWDTSGRKGIQY
D: TRBD2
J: TRBJ2-4
V: TRBV24-1

CDR3: ASRSDGPQH
D: -
J: TRBJ1-5
V: TRBV2

CDR3: ASSSPGGASGREQF
D: TRBD2
J: TRBJ2-1
V: TRBV5-4

CDR3: ASSGWETQY
D: -
J: TRBJ2-5
V: TRBV6-1

CDR3: ASSPWGRTSGSAEQY
D: TRBD2
J: TRBJ2-7
V: TRBV19

CDR3: ASSYSPGRGRTDTQY
D: -
J: TRBJ2-3
V: TRBV27

CDR3: ASSPRQGGHEQY
D: TRBD1
J: TRBJ2-7
V: TRBV2

CDR3: SVAGGRSSYEQY
D: TRBD2
J: TRBJ2-7
V: TRBV29-1

CDR3: SAPGQGNYNEQF
D: TRBD1
J: TRBJ2-1
V: TRBV20-1

CDR3: ASSSGTSGFTGELF
D: TRBD2
J: TRBJ2-2
V: TRBV5-4

CDR3: SASKDRVEETQY
D: TRBD1
J: TRBJ2-5
V: TRBV20-1

CDR3: ASSLEQGAGELF
D: -
J: TRBJ2-2
V: TRBV5-1

CDR3: SARDRSSGINQLQH
D: -
J: TRBJ1-5
V: TRBV20-1

CDR3: ASSWGRGGAYEQY
D: -
J: TRBJ2-7
V: TRBV28

CDR3: ASSQAPHSGGAF
D: -
J: TRBJ1-1
V: TRBV4-3